Shown below are 20 T cell receptor beta chains from a single sample sequenced in a study of blood T cell repertoires in COVID-19. Sequenced by immunoSEQ multiplex PCR; TCRdb stores in-frame clones only, minus some. The table has 90,000 to 150,000 clones, 80% to 90% seen once; the top ten hold roughly a quarter. Sequencing was carried out using peripheral blood. The receptors here all came from a man aged 70 or older with active or convalescent COVID-19.

This chain uses TRBV28 with TRBJ1-1; D may be TRBD1 (5 bases). The CDR3 is made up of 14 amino acids. The ends were cut back, 10 bases at V and 6 bases at J, with 21 bases in the middle. Germline V gene data show CDR1 as MDHEN and CDR2 as SYDVKM. CDR3 residues: CATTRDSLSSEAFF. Here the CDR3 DNA reads TGTGCCACCACACGAGACAGCTTGTCATCTGAAGCTTTCTTT.

This chain joins TRBV5-1 and TRBJ1-1; 10 bases map to TRBD1. The CDR3 is 14 residues long. Germline V gene lookup returns CDR1 SGHRS and CDR2 YFSETQ. The V and J ends lost 3 bases and 8 bases, in that order; junction bases with no gene match: 7. The CDR3 sequence is CASSSPDRGREAFF. Here the CDR3 DNA reads TGCGCCAGCAGCTCCCCGGACAGGGGGAGAGAAGCTTTCTTT.

J is TRBJ2-3 and V is TRBV19, with D unclear. The CDR3 totals 14 residues. Looked up from germline, CDR1 is LNHDA and CDR2 is SQIVND (reference sequence). V was shortened by 3 bases and J by 4 bases, with 11 bases between the two germline ends. DNA of the CDR3: TGTGCCAGTAGTATTCTATCGGGTTCAGATACGCAGTATTTT. It is translated as CASSILSGSDTQYF.

The chain employs TRBV30 and TRBJ2-1, with 9 bases aligning to TRBD1. Trimming cost V 5 bases and J 3 bases; bases outside gene matches: 2. The CDR3 runs 13 residues. Germline-derived CDR1 and CDR2 are GTSNPN and SVGIG (reference sequence). The CDR3 sequence is CAWAGQGYNEQFF. In nucleotides, the CDR3 is TGTGCCTGGGCGGGACAGGGCTACAATGAGCAGTTCTTC. Full variable domain (remainder filled in from reference TRBV30 and TRBJ2-1): SQTIHQWPATLVQPVGSPLSLECTVEGTSNPNLYWYRQAAGRGLQLLFYSVGIGQISSEVPQNLSASRPQDRQFILSSKKLLLSDSGFYLCAWAGQGYNEQFFGPGTRLTVL.

This chain joins TRBV18 and TRBJ2-2, with a weak D call TRBD2 (5 bases). Germline assignment: CDR1 KGHSH and CDR2 LQKENI. V lost 0 bases, J lost 3 bases, and 11 bases lay in between. CDR3 length: 16 amino acids. The CDR3 region is CASSPPELAHTGELFF. DNA for the CDR3: TGTGCCAGCTCACCACCGGAGCTAGCCCACACCGGGGAGCTGTTTTTT.

V gene TRBV12-3 or TRBV12-4 combines with J gene TRBJ2-1; no firm D call. The CDR3 runs 12 residues. Deletions cut 6 bases from V and 9 bases from J, with 12 bases between. CDR3 residues: CASRPDFFEQFF. In DNA, the CDR3 is TGTGCCAGCAGACCCGACTTCTTTGAGCAGTTCTTC.

V and J are TRBV9 and TRBJ1-1, with 7 bases aligning to TRBD1. With 5 bases clipped from V and 8 bases from J, the junction kept 9 bases outside the gene matches. This CDR3 has 13 amino acids. Germline-derived CDR1 and CDR2 are SGDLS and YYNGEE. The DNA of the CDR3 is TGTGCCAGCAGGGCAGGGGGGAGCGCCGAAGCTTTCTTT. It specifies CASRAGGSAEAFF.

The chain employs TRBV3-1 (or the pseudogene TRBV3-2) and TRBJ2-6; perhaps TRBD1 as D (5 bases). V was pared by 0 bases and J by 3 bases, with 9 bases between. Germline values: CDR1 LGHDT, CDR2 YNNKEL (reference sequence). The CDR3 runs to 16 residues. The CDR3 sequence: CASSQDRQLGANVLTF. The CDR3, as DNA: TGTGCCAGCAGCCAAGATCGACAGCTTGGGGCCAACGTCCTGACTTTC.

The chain combines TRBV29-1 with TRBJ1-2, with D maybe TRBD1 (6 bases). The length of the CDR3 is 15 residues. V shed 7 bases and J shed 6 bases, with 24 bases lying between them. The V gene's germline CDR1 is SQVTM and CDR2 ANQGSEA. The DNA of the CDR3 is TGCAGCGCTCCCTACGGGGGGGGGCTCTGGGATGGCTACACCTTC. Translation gives CSAPYGGGLWDGYTF.

The CDR3 DNA reads TGTGCCAGCAGCCACGCAATGGGGCGGCGGGAGGGGGAGAGCTCCTACAATGAGCAGTTCTTC. Amino acids: CASSHAMGRREGESSYNEQFF. V is TRBV4-2 and J is TRBJ2-1, with 9 bases lining up with TRBD2. Germline V gene lookup returns CDR1 LGHNA and CDR2 YNFKEQ. The CDR3 extends over 21 amino acids. Trimming cost V 3 bases and J 0 bases; bases outside gene matches: 18.

The chain uses TRBV6-1 and TRBJ1-5; TRBD1 is a possible D gene (5 bases). The CDR3 is 16 amino acids. Per the germline V gene, CDR1 is MNHNS and CDR2 is SASEGT. Between the trimmed V and J ends, which lost 2 bases and 2 bases, there was a span of 13 bases. The CDR3 DNA sequence: TGTGCCAGCAGTGAAAGTTGGGGGGAAGGCAATCAGCCCCAGCATTTT. The encoded protein is CASSESWGEGNQPQHF.

V gene TRBV7-8 combines with J gene TRBJ2-1; 11 bases fit TRBD2. CDR1 and CDR2 from the germline V gene are SGHVS and FQNEAQ. This CDR3 spans 15 amino acids. J was trimmed by 5 bases and V by 5 bases; bases with no gene match: 5. The CDR3 sequence is CASSIGTSGNNEQFF. In DNA, the CDR3 is TGTGCCAGCAGCATCGGGACTAGCGGAAACAATGAGCAGTTCTTC.

The chain is built from TRBV5-6 and TRBJ1-2; D is unresolved. Germline CDR1 and CDR2: SGHDT and YYEEEE. Trimming stripped 7 bases from V and 5 bases from J, with 15 bases between. The CDR3 runs 13 residues. CDR3 DNA sequence: TGTGCCAGCTCCGACGAGGGCCTGTATGGCTACACCTTC. Protein product: CASSDEGLYGYTF.

The chain uses TRBV19 and TRBJ1-1; TRBD1 might be the D (5 bases). The CDR3 length is 17 residues. Germline loops: CDR1 LNHDA, CDR2 SQIVND (reference sequence). V dropped 0 bases and J dropped 1 base, with 15 bases sitting between them. CDR3 DNA: TGTGCCAGTAGTATAGATCGGGGGGGTACCGGGAACACTGAAGCTTTCTTT. Its protein is CASSIDRGGTGNTEAFF.

This chain uses TRBV5-4 with TRBJ2-3; maybe TRBD2 (6 bases). CDR1 is SGHNT and CDR2 is YYREEE in the germline V gene (reference sequence). CDR3 length equals 14 residues. V was clipped by 9 bases and J by 4 bases, with 18 bases between them. The CDR3 DNA sequence: TGTGCCACCCTAAATGGGGGGAGCCCAGATACGCAGTATTTT. Translating gives CATLNGGSPDTQYF.

This clone was seen a single time. The V call is TRBV11-2, the J call TRBJ2-3; 8 bases agree with TRBD1. CDR3 size: 15 residues. The junction had 4 bases not matched to a gene; V was cut back by 2 bases and J by 3 bases. CDR1 and CDR2 (germline): SGHAT, FQNNGV. The CDR3 here is CASSLKRQGTDTQYF. DNA of the CDR3: TGTGCCAGCAGCTTAAAACGACAGGGGACAGATACGCAGTATTTT.

The V gene is TRBV18, the J gene TRBJ2-5; D perhaps matches TRBD2 (5 bases). V was cut by 2 bases and J by 7 bases, with 14 bases left in between. Per the germline V gene, CDR1 is KGHSH and CDR2 is LQKENI. This CDR3 region has 14 residues. DNA for the CDR3: TGTGCCAGCTCACCAAGGTCGAGGGAGTCGACCCAGTACTTC. Translating gives CASSPRSRESTQYF.

Written as DNA, the CDR3 is TGTGCTAGTGGTTTGACTCGCGGGGGCCTGGTGAATGAGCAGTTCTTC. Its protein is CASGLTRGGLVNEQFF. The rearrangement links TRBV12-5 to TRBJ2-1, with D perhaps matching TRBD2 (7 bases). The CDR3 contains 16 residues. Germline assignment: CDR1 LGHNT and CDR2 FRNRAP. V lost 2 bases to trimming and J lost 7 bases, with 18 bases between them.

Here the CDR3 DNA reads TGTGCCAGCTCACCACCGCGAGAAGATAATACGCAGTATTTT. Residues: CASSPPREDNTQYF. The gene calls are TRBV18 and TRBJ2-3; no firm D call. Deletions cut 0 bases from V and 7 bases from J, with 11 bases between. Germline CDR1 is KGHSH and CDR2 is LQKENI. The CDR3 has 14 amino acids.

This clone was counted between two and nine times. This chain uses TRBV4-1 with TRBJ1-3; D uncertain. The CDR3 is 19 residues long. The germline V and J ends were trimmed by 0 bases and 0 bases, with 18 bases remaining between them. CDR1 MGHRA and CDR2 YSYEKL come from the germline V gene. This CDR3 is CASSQDGYGLPGSGNTIYF. In DNA, the CDR3 is TGCGCCAGCAGCCAAGATGGGTATGGACTACCGGGCTCTGGAAACACCATATATTTT.